This is a list of T cell receptor beta chains from one sample in a study of T cell changes during pregnancy in multiple sclerosis. TCRdb's copy holds only in-frame clones and misses some; the assay was immunoSEQ multiplex PCR. Counted here are 40,000 to 60,000 clones, 85% to 95% occurring once; the ten biggest clones make up about 0.7%. Here the sequenced sample was CD4+ T cells from peripheral blood mononuclear cells, taken in the third trimester of pregnancy. Source of these receptors: a female donor with multiple sclerosis, enrolled in a pregnancy study. The CDR3 runs from the conserved cysteine through the conserved F or W. D genes are given only for firm matches. Rows give clone size only sometimes, using once, few, many, or a class for an expanded clone.

16,NA,TRBV5-1,TRBJ1-5,NA,CASSFSRTARNQPQHF,TGCGCCAGCAGCTTTAGCCGGACAGCGCGCAATCAGCCCCAGCATTTT
16,few,TRBV7-9,TRBJ1-5,TRBD1,CASSLGTGGSNQPQHF,TGTGCCAGCAGCCTAGGGACAGGGGGAAGCAATCAGCCCCAGCATTTT
18,NA,TRBV7-9,TRBJ1-4,TRBD1,CASSLGSAGGAGGEKLFF,TGTGCCAGCAGCTTGGGATCGGCAGGGGGCGCGGGTGGTGAAAAACTGTTTTTT
15,NA,TRBV18,TRBJ2-7,TRBD2,CASSPIAGEGYEQYF,TGTGCCAGCTCACCTATAGCGGGAGAGGGCTACGAGCAGTACTTC
15,NA,TRBV5-6,TRBJ2-3,TRBD2,CASSPGLAGADTQYF,TGTGCCAGCAGCCCTGGACTAGCGGGGGCGGATACGCAGTATTTT
17,NA,TRBV7-6,TRBJ2-7,TRBD1,CASSSFLQGAARNEQYF,TGTGCCAGCAGCTCATTTCTTCAGGGGGCCGCTAGGAACGAGCAGTACTTC
16,NA,TRBV30,TRBJ1-1,NA,CAWSVQVRGRETEAFF,TGTGCCTGGAGTGTACAGGTGCGGGGACGTGAGACTGAAGCTTTCTTT
16,NA,TRBV9,TRBJ2-5,NA,CASSFGGWASQETQYF,TGTGCCAGCAGCTTCGGTGGTTGGGCGTCCCAAGAGACCCAGTACTTC
16,NA,TRBV5-6,TRBJ2-5,TRBD2,CASSLASGSRRETQYF,TGTGCCAGCAGCTTGGCTAGCGGGAGTCGTCGGGAGACCCAGTACTTC
14,NA,TRBV6-1,TRBJ2-1,NA,CASSEAYRRVGQFF,TGTGCCAGCAGTGAAGCATACCGGAGGGTCGGGCAGTTCTTC
14,NA,TRBV25-1,TRBJ1-2,NA,CASSESGVNYGYTF,TGTGCCAGCAGTGAATCGGGGGTCAACTATGGCTACACCTTC
14,NA,TRBV28,TRBJ1-1,NA,CASSTDRTNTEAFF,TGTGCCAGCAGTACGGACAGAACGAACACTGAAGCTTTCTTT
17,once,TRBV5-4,TRBJ2-7,TRBD2,CASSIASGRPGSYEQYF,TGTGCCAGCAGCATAGCAAGCGGGAGGCCGGGATCCTACGAGCAGTACTTC
13,NA,TRBV5-1,TRBJ2-3,TRBD2,CASSAGVTDTQYF,TGCGCCAGCTCGGCGGGAGTGACAGATACGCAGTATTTT
10,once,TRBV30,TRBJ2-1,NA,CAWRRVEQFF,TGTGCCTGGAGACGGGTTGAGCAGTTCTTC
15,NA,TRBV6-1,TRBJ2-2,NA,CAGQNRGRVTGELFF,TGTGCCGGGCAGAATAGGGGTCGGGTGACCGGGGAGCTGTTTTTT
14,NA,TRBV28,TRBJ1-5,TRBD1,CASKITRGQQPQHF,TGTGCCAGCAAAATCACGAGGGGGCAACAGCCCCAGCATTTT
16,NA,TRBV7-8,TRBJ2-1,TRBD2,CASSLTGTSDLGGEFF,TGTGCCAGCAGCTTAACCGGGACTAGCGACCTAGGCGGGGAGTTCTTC
15,NA,TRBV9,TRBJ2-7,NA,CASSVAHGALYEQYF,TGTGCCAGCAGCGTAGCCCATGGGGCACTTTACGAGCAGTACTTC
16,NA,TRBV6-5,TRBJ2-3,TRBD1,CASSYRTGVSTDTQYF,TGTGCCAGCAGCTACAGGACAGGGGTGAGCACAGATACGCAGTATTTT
15,NA,TRBV6-5,TRBJ1-5,TRBD1,CASRTGRRSNQPQHF,TGTGCCAGCAGGACAGGGAGGAGAAGCAATCAGCCCCAGCATTTT
15,NA,TRBV10-3,TRBJ1-4,NA,CAISDSRGADEKLFF,TGTGCCATCAGTGATTCCCGGGGGGCAGATGAAAAACTGTTTTTT
13,NA,TRBV25-1,TRBJ2-2,NA,CASSEQGFGELFF,TGTGCCAGCAGTGAACAGGGGTTCGGGGAGCTGTTTTTT
16,NA,TRBV5-5,TRBJ2-3,TRBD1,CASSSVISRGQDTQYF,TGTGCCAGCAGCTCGGTGATTAGCAGGGGGCAAGATACGCAGTATTTT
15,NA,TRBV5-8,TRBJ2-4,TRBD1,CASSFGTGAKNIQYF,TGTGCCAGCAGCTTTGGGACAGGGGCCAAAAACATTCAGTACTTC
16,NA,TRBV4-1,TRBJ2-7,TRBD2,CASSQFTSGSPYEQYF,TGCGCCAGCAGCCAATTTACTAGCGGGAGTCCCTACGAGCAGTACTTC
15,NA,TRBV6-1,TRBJ1-5,TRBD1,CASTPGTGGFQPQHF,TGTGCCAGCACCCCCGGGACAGGGGGCTTTCAGCCCCAGCATTTT
12,once,TRBV7-9,TRBJ2-3,NA,CASSLELDTQYF,TGTGCCAGCAGCTTAGAACTAGATACGCAGTATTTT
15,once,TRBV11-2,TRBJ2-7,NA,CASTNRQRSSYEQYF,TGTGCCAGCACCAACCGACAGCGAAGCTCCTACGAGCAGTACTTC
15,NA,TRBV7-2,TRBJ2-1,TRBD1,CASSHDRDSYNEQFF,TGTGCCAGCAGCCACGACAGGGACTCCTACAATGAGCAGTTCTTC
14,few,TRBV15,TRBJ2-7,NA,CATSTRITGREQYF,TGTGCCACCAGCACTAGAATCACTGGGAGGGAGCAGTACTTC
16,NA,TRBV11-2,TRBJ2-1,NA,CASSPGPRGPYNEQFF,TGTGCCAGCAGTCCCGGGCCAAGGGGCCCTTACAATGAGCAGTTCTTC
15,NA,TRBV28,TRBJ1-4,TRBD1,CASSPRTGNQEKLFF,TGTGCCAGCAGTCCCCGGACAGGGAATCAAGAAAAACTGTTTTTT
14,NA,TRBV28,TRBJ2-7,TRBD2,CASSLGGRRNEQYF,TGTGCCAGCAGTTTGGGCGGGAGAAGGAACGAGCAGTACTTC
14,NA,TRBV14,TRBJ2-7,NA,CASSQDTGNYEQYF,TGTGCCAGCAGCCAAGATACGGGGAACTACGAGCAGTACTTC
15,NA,TRBV19,TRBJ2-1,NA,CASSIGNRGGNEQFF,TGTGCCAGTAGTATTGGTAATAGGGGGGGCAATGAGCAGTTCTTC
17,once,TRBV7-9,TRBJ2-2,TRBD2,CASSPPSGRRYTGELFF,TGTGCCAGCAGCCCACCTAGCGGGAGACGGTACACCGGGGAGCTGTTTTTT
18,NA,TRBV7-6,TRBJ2-1,NA,CASSLVPLRAGTYNEQFF,TGTGCCAGCAGCTTAGTTCCCCTAAGGGCGGGAACCTACAATGAGCAGTTCTTC
13,NA,TRBV18,TRBJ2-5,NA,CASSRAFQETQYF,TGTGCCAGCTCACGCGCCTTTCAAGAGACCCAGTACTTC
17,NA,TRBV14,TRBJ1-3,TRBD1,CASSPGQGRAVGNTIYF,TGTGCCAGCAGCCCCGGACAGGGTCGAGCGGTGGGAAACACCATATATTTT
15,NA,TRBV9,TRBJ2-7,TRBD1,CASSVGTGTSYEQYF,TGTGCCAGCAGCGTTGGGACAGGGACTTCCTACGAGCAGTACTTC